The subject of this entry is one TCR beta chain. In the original analysis: Amplified reference gene primers provided the basis for estimating nucleated cell counts. Generated by immunoSEQ multiplex PCR, the TCRdb table keeps only in-frame clones and is missing some. Clone size and V and J calls were adopted from that table, with D and trimming inferred from the DNA. The sample lists about 310,000 clones; roughly 87% were seen once. The data are from a study of blood T cell repertoires in COVID-19. Trimming stripped 4 bases from V and 2 bases from J, with 16 bases between. Germline V CDR1 and CDR2: SGDLS, YYNGEE. The CDR3 covers 16 residues.

This clonotype originated in a woman aged 18-30 years who had recovered from COVID-19. The sequenced sample consisted of PBMCs or T cells enriched from blood (not recorded which). The J gene is TRBJ1-3, the V gene TRBV9; perhaps TRBD1 as D (5 bases). The DNA for the CDR3 is TGTGCCAGCAGCCCAACGTCGGGGGGGGCTGGAAACACCATATATTTT. It is translated as CASSPTSGGAGNTIYF.